The 13 T cell receptor beta chains reported below all come from one sample, sequenced in a study of blood T cell repertoires in COVID-19. Measured with immunoSEQ multiplex PCR; TCRdb has only the in-frame clones, and not every one. The profile shows hundreds of thousands of clones, almost 85% of them singletons. Sequencing was done on a sample of peripheral blood. The receptors shown here come from a man between 50 and 59 years old with active or convalescent COVID-19.

This rearrangement joins TRBV29-1 to TRBJ2-7; D possibly corresponds to TRBD2 (6 bases). V lost 6 bases and J 1 base, leaving 10 bases between the germline ends. Per the germline V gene, CDR1 is SQVTM and CDR2 is ANQGSEA. This CDR3 contains 12 residues. The CDR3 DNA reads TGCAGCGTGGGAGGACGGTCCTACGAGCAGTACTTC. This codes for CSVGGRSYEQYF.

The CDR3 DNA sequence: TGTGCCAGCAGCTTGGGACAGTGGAATGGCTACACCTTC. Residues: CASSLGQWNGYTF. The chain uses TRBV5-6 and TRBJ1-2, with D possibly TRBD1 on 5 matching bases. The CDR3 covers 13 residues. V dropped 0 bases and J dropped 6 bases, with 9 bases sitting between them. Germline assignment: CDR1 SGHDT and CDR2 YYEEEE.

This sequence joins TRBV4-3 and TRBJ2-1; 9 bases fit TRBD2. The germline CDR1 and CDR2 sequences are LGHNA and YSLEER. CDR3 size: 18 residues. The J segment lost 0 bases and the V segment lost 0 bases, leaving 6 bases of the junction unmatched. The CDR3 nucleotides are TGCGCCAGCAGCCAAGAAAGACTAGCGGACAGCTCCTACAATGAGCAGTTCTTC. Translation: CASSQERLADSSYNEQFF.

In its sample, this clone was seen once. V usage is TRBV7-2 and J usage is TRBJ1-6; 9 bases align to TRBD1. Trimming took 4 bases from V and 7 from J; bases not matched to a gene: 5. Germline CDR1 reads SGHTA; CDR2 reads FQGNSA. The CDR3 covers 15 residues. The CDR3 spells CASSSRTGDNSPLHF. CDR3 bases: TGTGCCAGCAGCTCCCGGACAGGGGACAATTCACCCCTCCACTTT. Based on the CDR3 plus reference TRBV7-2 and TRBJ1-6, the full variable domain is GAGVSQSPSNKVTEKGKDVELRCDPISGHTALYWYRQSLGQGLEFLIYFQGNSAPDKSGLPSDRFSAERTGGSVSTLTIQRTQQEDSAVYLCASSSRTGDNSPLHFGNGTRLTVT.

The table lists this clone with a count of one. This chain uses TRBV6-1 with TRBJ1-4, with D perhaps matching TRBD1 (5 bases). The CDR3 has 16 residues. V lost 3 bases and J lost 3, with 14 bases in between. Germline V gene lookup returns CDR1 MNHNS and CDR2 SASEGT. CDR3: CASSDWGGMSNEKLFF. DNA of the CDR3: TGTGCCAGCAGTGATTGGGGGGGGATGTCTAATGAAAAACTGTTTTTT.

The chain couples TRBV28 to TRBJ1-2; weak D call: TRBD1 (5 bases). Germline V gene data show CDR1 as MDHEN and CDR2 as SYDVKM. V lost 2 bases, J lost 6 bases, and 10 bases lay in between. The CDR3 has 13 residues. CDR3 protein: CASSLVGVNGYTF. The CDR3 DNA follows: TGTGCCAGCAGTTTAGTAGGGGTTAATGGCTACACCTTC.

This rearrangement joins TRBV6-2 or TRBV6-3 to TRBJ2-1, with TRBD2 matching 7 bases. Germline trimming cut 0 bases from V and 0 bases from J; bases unmatched to any gene: 5. The germline V gene encodes CDR1 MNHEY and CDR2 SVGEGT. This CDR3 contains 17 residues. CDR3 bases: TGTGCCAGCAGTTACTCGGCTAGCGGAGGCTCCTACAATGAGCAGTTCTTC. Amino acid sequence: CASSYSASGGSYNEQFF.

This clone was observed a few times. V is TRBV13 and J is TRBJ1-1; 7 nucleotides match TRBD1. Per germline, CDR1 PRHDT and CDR2 FYEKMQ (reference sequence). Trimming took 3 bases from V and 2 from J; bases not matched to a gene: 3. This CDR3 is 14 amino acids long. CDR3 bases: TGTGCCAGCAGCTTTGGGACAGCCAACACTGAAGCTTTCTTT. Translated: CASSFGTANTEAFF.

The V call is TRBV27, the J call TRBJ1-2, with D perhaps matching TRBD1 (5 bases). In germline, CDR1 is MNHEY, CDR2 SMNVEV (reference sequence). The CDR3 is made up of 16 amino acids. The V end lost 2 bases, the J end lost 4 bases, and 17 bases lay between the germline ends. The CDR3 sequence is CASSLTQPGKGYGYTF. Here the CDR3 DNA reads TGTGCCAGCAGTTTAACCCAACCAGGGAAGGGCTATGGCTACACCTTC.

The rearrangement joins TRBV29-1 to TRBJ2-7, with 9 bases aligning to TRBD1. There are 14 residues in the CDR3. Germline CDR1 is SQVTM and CDR2 is ANQGSEA. The V gene end was trimmed by 6 bases and the J gene end by 0 bases; junction bases not matched to a gene: 6. The DNA of the CDR3 is TGCAGCGTCGGGATGACAGGGGGCTCCTACGAGCAGTACTTC. Its protein product is CSVGMTGGSYEQYF.

The gene calls are TRBV6-5 and TRBJ1-6; D unclear. The V end was cut by 2 bases, the J end by 4 bases, with 6 bases between. The CDR3 has 14 amino acids. Germline V CDR1 and CDR2: MNHEY, SVGAGI. CDR3 DNA: TGTGCCAGCAGTTACGGGGAGTATAATTCACCCCTCCACTTT. Encoded protein: CASSYGEYNSPLHF.

V gene TRBV3-1 (or the pseudogene TRBV3-2) combines with J gene TRBJ2-3, with 12 bases that match TRBD2. Germline assignment: CDR1 LGHDT and CDR2 YNNKEL (reference sequence). The CDR3 is 16 residues long. V shed 4 bases, J shed 4 bases, and the junction held 6 bases outside the gene matches. The CDR3, as DNA: TGTGCCAGCAGCCGTACTAGCGGGGGGAGGGCAGATACGCAGTATTTT. This encodes CASSRTSGGRADTQYF.

The chain has TRBV6-5 and TRBJ1-1; D perhaps matches TRBD1 (5 bases). Trimming shortened V by 6 bases and J by 0 bases, and 14 bases separated the two germline ends. The CDR3 contains 15 residues. Germline assignment: CDR1 MNHEY and CDR2 SVGAGI. DNA for the CDR3: TGTGCCAGCAGATTGTCCAGGGATATGAACACTGAAGCTTTCTTT. Translation gives CASRLSRDMNTEAFF.